Included here is one T cell receptor (beta chain) sequence, with context. The data were obtained in a study of control samples from healthy donors and cancer patients. Assay: immunoSEQ multiplex PCR; the TCRdb copy retains only in-frame clones and omits some. The sample holds around 120,000 clones; roughly 88% are singletons and the top ten take approximately 3.5%. The V end was cut by 6 bases, the J end by 3 bases, with 20 bases between. Germline V gene lookup returns CDR1 SEHNR and CDR2 FQNEAQ (reference sequence). The CDR3 length is 16 residues. The V call is TRBV7-9, the J call TRBJ1-1; D is undetermined. The source of this sequence is a man in his forties in good health. Input material: blood. CDR3 amino acids: CASRREVGSVYTEAFF. The CDR3 bases are TGTGCCAGCAGGCGGGAAGTTGGCAGCGTCTACACTGAAGCTTTCTTT.